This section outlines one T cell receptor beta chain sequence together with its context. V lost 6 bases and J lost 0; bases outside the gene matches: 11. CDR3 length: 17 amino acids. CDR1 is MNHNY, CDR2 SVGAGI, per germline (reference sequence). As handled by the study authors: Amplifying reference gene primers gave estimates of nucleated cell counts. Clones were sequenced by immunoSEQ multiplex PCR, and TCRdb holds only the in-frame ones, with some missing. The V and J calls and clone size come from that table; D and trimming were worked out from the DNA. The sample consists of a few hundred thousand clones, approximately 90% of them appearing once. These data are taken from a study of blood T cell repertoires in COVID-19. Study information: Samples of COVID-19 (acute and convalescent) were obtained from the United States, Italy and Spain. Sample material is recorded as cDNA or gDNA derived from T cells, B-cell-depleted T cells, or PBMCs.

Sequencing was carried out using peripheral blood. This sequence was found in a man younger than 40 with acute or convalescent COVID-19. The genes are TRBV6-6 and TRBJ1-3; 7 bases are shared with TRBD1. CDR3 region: CASRRHTGQNSGNTIYF. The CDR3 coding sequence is TGTGCCAGCAGACGACACACGGGACAGAACTCTGGAAACACCATATATTTT.